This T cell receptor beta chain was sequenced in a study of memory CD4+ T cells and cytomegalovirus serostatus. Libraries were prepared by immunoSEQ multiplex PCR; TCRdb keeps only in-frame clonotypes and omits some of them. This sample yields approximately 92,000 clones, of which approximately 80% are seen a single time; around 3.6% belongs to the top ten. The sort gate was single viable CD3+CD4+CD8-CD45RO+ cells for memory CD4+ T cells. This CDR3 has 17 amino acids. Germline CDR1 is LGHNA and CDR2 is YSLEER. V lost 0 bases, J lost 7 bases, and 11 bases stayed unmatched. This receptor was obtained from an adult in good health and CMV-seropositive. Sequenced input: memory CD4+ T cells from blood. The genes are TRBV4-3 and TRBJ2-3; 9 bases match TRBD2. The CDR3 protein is CASSQERSAGGINTQYF. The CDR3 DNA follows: TGCGCCAGCAGCCAAGAGAGGAGCGCGGGAGGGATAAATACGCAGTATTTT.